This entry lists 12 T cell receptor beta chains sequenced from one sample in a study of cytotoxic CD8 clonotypes in ibrutinib-treated CLL (dated by TCRdb to the early 2020s). Receptor libraries were prepared by the immunoSEQ multiplex PCR assay. The table was pulled from immuneACCESS by TCRdb, which kept in-frame rearrangements only. Such tables lose some clones; where checked, under half of the loss comes from unresolved V genes, and the rest has no known cause. The table for this sample lists around 310,000 clones; just under 80% of them were counted only once. The ten largest make up roughly 6.3% of the sample. This specimen was PBMCs, taken before ibrutinib treatment. The source of these receptors is a human donor with chronic lymphocytic leukemia.

The chain carries TRBV6-5 and TRBJ2-7; the D gene could be TRBD1 or TRBD2 (6 bases each). This CDR3 is 14 amino acids long. Trimming stripped 2 bases from V and 5 bases from J, with 13 bases between. Per germline, CDR1 MNHEY and CDR2 SVGAGI. CDR3: CASSYRGDQNEQYF. The CDR3 coding sequence is TGTGCCAGCAGTTACAGGGGGGATCAGAACGAGCAGTACTTC.

The V gene is TRBV19, the J gene TRBJ2-3; 8 nucleotides line up with TRBD2. J gave up 0 bases and V 6 bases, and 5 bases lay outside the gene matches. Germline-derived CDR1 and CDR2 are LNHDA and SQIVND (reference sequence). The CDR3 contains 15 residues. The CDR3 DNA is TGTGCCAGTAGCCGGTCTAGCGGGAGCACAGATACGCAGTATTTT. Protein sequence: CASSRSSGSTDTQYF.

The V call is TRBV6-6, the J call TRBJ2-5; D unresolved. Germline lookup yields CDR1 MNHNY and CDR2 SVGAGI (reference sequence). The length of the CDR3 is 11 residues. V lost 3 bases and J 5 bases, leaving 4 bases between the germline ends. CDR3 in DNA: TGTGCCAGCAGTTATAGTGAGACCCAGTACTTC. Protein sequence: CASSYSETQYF.

This chain joins TRBV19 and TRBJ1-5; maybe TRBD1 (6 bases). Germline V CDR1 and CDR2: LNHDA, SQIVND (reference sequence). The length of the CDR3 is 15 residues. The germline V and J ends were trimmed by 6 bases and 3 bases, with 15 bases remaining between them. Here the CDR3 DNA reads TGTGCCAGTAGCTGGGGGGGGCGGATCAATCAGCCCCAGCATTTT. This gives the protein CASSWGGRINQPQHF. Complete variable domain (other parts from reference TRBV19 and TRBJ1-5): DGGITQSPKYLFRKEGQNVTLSCEQNLNHDAMYWYRQDPGQGLRLIYYSQIVNDFQKGDIAEGYSVSREKKESFPLTVTSAQKNPTAFYLCASSWGGRINQPQHFGDGTRLSIL.

The rearrangement uses TRBV19 and TRBJ1-2; D is perhaps TRBD1 (6 bases). The CDR3 length is 15 residues. V was trimmed by 6 bases and J by 4 bases, leaving 18 bases between them. Germline assignment: CDR1 LNHDA and CDR2 SQIVND (reference sequence). The CDR3 bases are TGTGCCAGTAGGAGGACAGCAACAGAATCCTATGGCTACACCTTC. Translated: CASRRTATESYGYTF.

The rearrangement links TRBV19 to TRBJ2-2, with TRBD2 identical over 13 bases. Germline trimming cut 1 base from V and 6 bases from J; bases unmatched to any gene: 5. Germline V gene data show CDR1 as LNHDA and CDR2 as SQIVND (reference sequence). The CDR3 spans 17 residues. CDR3: CASSIGRLAGGAGELFF. CDR3 DNA: TGTGCCAGTAGTATAGGTCGACTAGCGGGAGGTGCCGGGGAGCTGTTTTTT.

V is TRBV25-1 and J is TRBJ2-5; D could derive from TRBD1 or TRBD2 (7 bases each). There are 13 residues in the CDR3. CDR1 is MGHDK and CDR2 is SYGVNS in the germline V gene. Trimming removed 8 bases from V and 6 bases from J, with 16 bases in between. CDR3 bases: TGTGCCAGCGAGGGGGCGGGAGTAAAGACCCAGTACTTC. It yields the protein CASEGAGVKTQYF.

This chain connects TRBV5-8 to TRBJ2-2, with D perhaps matching TRBD2 (6 bases). Germline assignment: CDR1 SGHTS and CDR2 YDEGEE. Between the trimmed V and J ends, which lost 6 bases and 5 bases, there was a span of 20 bases. The CDR3 runs 16 residues. DNA for the CDR3: TGTGCCAGCAAGTTAGCCGAATGGGCGGGAACCGGGGAGCTGTTTTTT. The encoded protein is CASKLAEWAGTGELFF.

The table lists this clone with a count of one. The rearrangement joins TRBV10-3 to TRBJ2-1; TRBD2 matches 14 bases. The CDR3 covers 19 residues. The V gene's germline CDR1 is ENHRY and CDR2 SYGVKD. V lost 4 bases, J lost 8 bases, and 16 bases stayed unmatched. This CDR3 is CAISARGTSGSWRYDEQFF. In nucleotides, the CDR3 is TGTGCCATCAGTGCCAGAGGGACTAGCGGGAGTTGGCGGTACGATGAGCAGTTCTTC.

The chain recombines TRBV7-8 with TRBJ2-3; 11 positions agree with TRBD2. With 2 bases clipped from V and 4 bases from J, the junction kept 5 bases outside the gene matches. CDR1 is SGHVS, CDR2 FQNEAQ, per germline. CDR3 length: 16 amino acids. CDR3 nucleotides: TGTGCCAGCAGCTTATGGGTACTAGCGGGAGCAGATACGCAGTATTTT. Its translation is CASSLWVLAGADTQYF.

This clone has a handful of counts. V usage is TRBV6-1 and J usage is TRBJ2-1; 12 bases fit TRBD1. V trimming: 2 bases; J trimming: 9 bases; junction bases outside the gene matches: 8. The CDR3 consists of 16 residues. Per the germline V gene, CDR1 is MNHNS and CDR2 is SASEGT. CDR3 in amino acids: CASSEPGQGASGEQFF. CDR3 DNA sequence: TGTGCCAGCAGTGAACCGGGACAGGGGGCCTCTGGTGAGCAGTTCTTC.

This clone was seen only a few times. The V and J genes are TRBV28 and TRBJ2-1; 11 positions agree with TRBD2. The V gene end was trimmed by 10 bases and the J gene end by 10 bases; junction bases not matched to a gene: 6. The CDR3 totals 12 residues. Per the germline V gene, CDR1 is MDHEN and CDR2 is SYDVKM. The CDR3 coding sequence is TGTGCCACGCTAGCGGGAGGAGGAGAGCAGTTCTTC. It codes for CATLAGGGEQFF. Drawing the rest from reference TRBV28 and TRBJ2-1, the complete variable domain is DVKVTQSSRYLVKRTGEKVFLECVQDMDHENMFWYRQDPGLGLRLIYFSYDVKMKEKGDIPEGYSVSREKKERFSLILESASTNQTSMYLCATLAGGGEQFFGPGTRLTVL.